This TCR beta chain is drawn from a study of blood T cell repertoires in COVID-19. The V end lost 1 base, the J end lost 1 base, and 13 bases lay between the germline ends. The length of the CDR3 is 16 residues. The germline CDR1 and CDR2 sequences are LNHNV and YYDKDF (reference sequence). Assay used: immunoSEQ multiplex PCR; TCRdb lists only in-frame clones, some missing. This sample has 200,000 to 250,000 clones, with roughly 82% found just once. The source is a man aged 45 to 65 with active or convalescent COVID-19. Specimen: peripheral blood. This rearrangement joins TRBV15 to TRBJ1-1; a weak D match, TRBD1 (6 bases). This CDR3 reads CATSRGGGLTNTEAFF. The CDR3 DNA sequence: TGTGCCACCAGCAGAGGCGGGGGGCTGACGAACACTGAAGCTTTCTTT.